This TCR beta chain was sequenced in a study of T cell clonality in common variable immunodeficiency. Study observations and caveats: Compared with healthy controls, CVID subjects showed increased TCRbeta clonality, mostly in about a third. T cell subpopulation sequencing would be needed to explain CVID clonality. Compared with controls, CVID subjects had fewer shared TCRbeta clones.

Each donor provided about 5 to 8 ml of heparinized whole blood. This clone was seen many times. What it binds is unknown. The read halts 3 residues ahead of the CDR3 end, with the missing end drawn from the germline J gene. V lost 0 bases and J lost 3, with 12 bases in between. Germline V gene data show CDR1 as MNHEY and CDR2 as SVGEGT. This CDR3 is 17 amino acids long. Produced via immunoSEQ multiplex PCR; TCRdb's table is partial and in-frame only. The sample yields some 80,000 clones, without any singletons. Input material: peripheral blood mononuclear cells. The sequence was obtained from a person aged 18-70 years in good health. This chain connects TRBV6-2 or TRBV6-3 to TRBJ1-6, with TRBD1 as a possible D gene (5 bases). CDR3 residues: CASSYSRGHDYNSPLHF. The part of the CDR3 DNA that was read is TGTGCCAGCAGTTACTCGAGAGGACATGACTATAATTCACCC.